The 23 T cell receptor beta chains listed next were all sequenced from one sample in a study of blood T cell repertoires in COVID-19. TCRdb's copy holds only in-frame clones and misses some; the assay was immunoSEQ multiplex PCR. The table records approximately 290,000 clones, roughly 90% of them present only once. Sequencing was carried out using peripheral blood. Source of these receptors: a young woman with COVID-19, enrolled during active disease.

The J gene is TRBJ2-7, the V gene TRBV28; TRBD1 is a possible D gene (6 bases). Germline CDR1 MDHEN, CDR2 SYDVKM. The CDR3 spans 14 residues. Trimming cost V 6 bases and J 3 bases, with 15 bases left between them. In DNA, the CDR3 is TGTGCCAGCAGACAGGCAGGGGAGAACTACGAGCAGTACTTC. This gives the protein CASRQAGENYEQYF.

This clone appeared a few times. Other DNA sequences from this sample encode an identical CDR3 as well. The chain uses TRBV19 and TRBJ1-4, with TRBD1 identical over 9 bases. Germline CDR1 LNHDA, CDR2 SQIVND (reference sequence). The CDR3 covers 13 residues. The trim removed 8 bases at V and 7 bases at J, leaving 5 bases unmatched. This CDR3 is CASSDRGGEKLFF. CDR3 nucleotides: TGTGCCAGTTCCGACAGGGGGGGTGAAAAACTGTTTTTT.

The CDR3 loop reads CASSVVVEGAGYNEQFF. The CDR3 DNA follows: TGTGCCAGCAGCGTAGTAGTGGAGGGAGCGGGGTACAATGAGCAGTTCTTC. The rearrangement uses TRBV9 and TRBJ2-1; 7 bases map to TRBD2. The CDR3 spans 17 residues. The germline V gene has CDR1 SGDLS and CDR2 YYNGEE. With V trimmed by 0 bases and J by 4 bases, 10 bases remained unmatched.

The chain links TRBV20-1 to TRBJ2-1; D is perhaps TRBD2 (6 bases). The V gene's germline CDR1 is DFQATT and CDR2 SNEGSKA (reference sequence). CDR3 length equals 14 residues. The germline V and J ends were trimmed by 3 bases and 0 bases, with 9 bases remaining between them. The CDR3 DNA follows: TGCAGTGCTAGTAGCGGCACCTCCTACAATGAGCAGTTCTTC. Amino acids: CSASSGTSYNEQFF.

The J gene is TRBJ1-2, the V gene TRBV3-1 (or the pseudogene TRBV3-2); the D is unclear. Trimming removed 3 bases at V and 8 bases at J, with 13 bases between. The CDR3 is 13 amino acids. Germline V gene data show CDR1 as LGHDT and CDR2 as YNNKEL (reference sequence). This chain's CDR3 is CASSQSITRGYTF. For the CDR3, the DNA is TGTGCCAGCAGCCAGAGTATAACTCGGGGCTACACCTTC.

The CDR3 sequence is CASSFGTGGPEAFF. The DNA of the CDR3 is TGTGCCAGCAGCTTCGGGACAGGGGGACCTGAAGCTTTCTTT. The chain has TRBV7-9 and TRBJ1-1; 11 bases map to TRBD1. CDR1 and CDR2 from the germline V gene are SEHNR and FQNEAQ (reference sequence). The V and J ends lost 3 bases and 6 bases, in that order; junction bases with no gene match: 3. CDR3 size: 14 residues.

The chain has TRBV10-3 and TRBJ2-2, with 9 bases that match TRBD2. The CDR3 covers 14 residues. The junction had 11 bases not matched to a gene; V was cut back by 10 bases and J by 8 bases. Germline V gives CDR1 ENHRY, CDR2 SYGVKD. The CDR3 nucleotides are TGTGCCACCCGGGGACTAGCTTCTGCGGGGGAGCTGTTTTTT. Translated: CATRGLASAGELFF.

This chain connects TRBV19 to TRBJ1-2; TRBD1 aligns across 7 bases. This CDR3 region has 17 residues. The V segment lost 3 bases and the J segment 3 bases; nucleotides outside the gene matches: 13. Per the germline V gene, CDR1 is LNHDA and CDR2 is SQIVND (reference sequence). The CDR3 sequence is CASSIGDSRSTYYGYTF. In DNA, the CDR3 is TGTGCCAGTAGTATTGGGGACAGCAGGAGTACTTACTATGGCTACACCTTC.

This chain joins TRBV7-2 and TRBJ2-7; 9 bases fit TRBD1. Germline V lookup: CDR1 SGHTA, CDR2 FQGNSA. The CDR3 length is 13 residues. V lost 5 bases and J lost 7; bases outside the gene matches: 6. In nucleotides, the CDR3 is TGTGCCAGCAGCACAAGGACAGGGGCTGAGCAGTACTTC. Translating gives CASSTRTGAEQYF.

Here the CDR3 DNA reads TGTGCCAGCAGTTTCAATGGGCTCGGCGCAGATACGCAGTATTTT. Translating gives CASSFNGLGADTQYF. V usage is TRBV28 and J usage is TRBJ2-3; D not resolved. Looked up from germline, CDR1 is MDHEN and CDR2 is SYDVKM. The V end was cut by 3 bases, the J end by 4 bases, with 14 bases between. The CDR3 is 15 amino acids.

The gene calls are TRBV5-1 and TRBJ1-5; D unresolved. The V gene lost 2 bases and the J gene lost 7 bases, with 13 bases spanning the gap. The CDR3 covers 14 residues. The germline V gene encodes CDR1 SGHRS and CDR2 YFSETQ. As DNA, the CDR3 is TGCGCCAGCAGCTTTGGCGGGTCAGAGCAGCCCCAGCATTTT. Translated, it gives CASSFGGSEQPQHF. The complete variable domain, with remaining parts taken from reference TRBV5-1 and TRBJ1-5, reads KAGVTQTPRYLIKTRGQQVTLSCSPISGHRSVSWYQQTPGQGLQFLFEYFSETQRNKGNFPGRFSGRQFSNSRSEMNVSTLELGDSALYLCASSFGGSEQPQHFGDGTRLSIL.

In regard to this clone: The sample holds other DNA sequences that translate to the same CDR3. This chain uses TRBV12-3 or TRBV12-4 with TRBJ2-3; D is unclear. CDR3 size: 11 residues. V lost 6 bases to trimming and J lost 2 bases, with 3 bases between them. Here the CDR3 reads CASSSTDTQYF. CDR3 nucleotide sequence: TGTGCCAGCAGCTCCACAGATACGCAGTATTTT.

The rearrangement joins TRBV6-1 to TRBJ1-5; 8 bases are shared with TRBD1. This CDR3 is 18 amino acids long. Losses at the gene ends were 1 base for V and 2 bases for J; bases not matched to a gene: 10. The germline gives CDR1 MNHNS, CDR2 SASEGT. The CDR3 protein is CASSEGRTGWVGNQPQHF. CDR3 DNA: TGTGCCAGCAGTGAAGGGCGGACAGGGTGGGTGGGCAATCAGCCCCAGCATTTT.

This chain joins TRBV5-8 and TRBJ1-5; the D gene is possibly TRBD1 (6 bases). The germline V gene has CDR1 SGHTS and CDR2 YDEGEE. The CDR3 consists of 14 residues. The germline V and J ends were trimmed by 4 bases and 3 bases, with 11 bases remaining between them. This CDR3 is CASSDHRVNQPQHF. DNA for the CDR3: TGTGCCAGCAGCGATCACAGGGTCAATCAGCCCCAGCATTTT.

The chain employs TRBV21-1 and TRBJ2-1; TRBD2 was called by the table and not checked on the DNA. TRBV21-1 corresponds to a pseudogene. The CDR3 length is 11 residues. CDR3 region: CARLLYNEQFF. The DNA of the CDR3 is TGTGCCAGGTTATTATACAATGAGCAGTTCTTC.

The CDR3 coding sequence is TGTGCCAGCTCGTCGACAAACAATGAGCAGTTCTTC. Its protein product is CASSSTNNEQFF. The genes are TRBV18 and TRBJ2-1; D unclear. Trimming shortened V by 6 bases and J by 5 bases, and 8 bases separated the two germline ends. CDR3 length equals 12 residues. The germline V gene has CDR1 KGHSH and CDR2 LQKENI. The full variable domain, rest sourced from reference TRBV18 and TRBJ2-1, is NAGVMQNPRHLVRRRGQEARLRCSPMKGHSHVYWYRQLPEEGLKFMVYLQKENIIDESGMPKERFSAEFPKEGPSILRIQQVVRGDSAAYFCASSSTNNEQFFGPGTRLTVL.

The chain couples TRBV11-2 to TRBJ1-1; no definite D call. The CDR3 totals 13 residues. CDR1 SGHAT and CDR2 FQNNGV come from the germline V gene. V was clipped by 2 bases and J by 4 bases, with 8 bases between them. The CDR3 coding sequence is TGTGCCAGCAGCTTAATCCCCTTCACTGAAGCTTTCTTT. This translates into CASSLIPFTEAFF.

In this sample, this clone turned up a few times. The chain combines TRBV7-8 with TRBJ2-7; D ambiguous. V was shortened by 4 bases and J by 2 bases, with 3 bases between the two germline ends. Germline CDR1 reads SGHVS; CDR2 reads FQNEAQ. This CDR3 comprises 11 residues. CDR3 bases: TGTGCCAGCAGCTCCACCTACGAGCAGTACTTC. Translation: CASSSTYEQYF. The variable domain in full, with the rest retrieved from reference TRBV7-8 and TRBJ2-7, is GAGVSQSPRYKVAKRGQDVALRCDPISGHVSLFWYQQALGQGPEFLTYFQNEAQLDKSGLPSDRFFAERPEGSVSTLKIQRTQQEDSAVYLCASSSTYEQYFGPGTRLTVT.

The CDR3 sequence: CAWRPRRPQGTLSLQETQYF. For the CDR3, the DNA is TGTGCCTGGAGACCCCGACGTCCACAGGGAACTCTATCTTTACAAGAGACCCAGTACTTC. The chain joins TRBV30 to TRBJ2-5; maybe TRBD1 (6 bases). V shed 3 bases and J shed 2 bases, with 31 bases lying between them. The germline CDR1 and CDR2 sequences are GTSNPN and SVGIG (reference sequence). The CDR3 has 20 residues.

V usage is TRBV27 and J usage is TRBJ2-1; 9 nucleotides match TRBD2. Germline V gene lookup returns CDR1 MNHEY and CDR2 SMNVEV (reference sequence). CDR3 size: 16 residues. The J segment lost 2 bases and the V segment lost 6 bases, leaving 8 bases of the junction unmatched. The CDR3: CASREAGGMTYNEQFF. CDR3 in DNA: TGTGCCAGCAGGGAAGCGGGAGGTATGACCTACAATGAGCAGTTCTTC.

The chain uses TRBV19 and TRBJ1-6; 8 bases line up with TRBD1. CDR1 and CDR2 (germline): LNHDA, SQIVND (reference sequence). V lost 6 bases and J lost 6; bases outside the gene matches: 7. The CDR3 contains 15 residues. The CDR3 bases are TGTGCCAGTAGGCAGGACAGGGATCGTAATTCACCCCTCCACTTT. Translated: CASRQDRDRNSPLHF.

The chain uses TRBV27 and TRBJ1-6, with 9 bases lining up with TRBD1. CDR3 length equals 15 residues. Germline trimming cut 3 bases from V and 7 bases from J; bases unmatched to any gene: 4. From germline, CDR1 is MNHEY and CDR2 SMNVEV (reference sequence). The DNA of the CDR3 is TGTGCCAGCAGTTTGTACAGGGGGCGAAATTCACCCCTCCACTTT. As protein: CASSLYRGRNSPLHF.

The chain recombines TRBV9 with TRBJ2-2, with a tentative D call TRBD1 (6 bases). This CDR3 comprises 16 residues. The germline V and J ends were trimmed by 0 bases and 2 bases, with 11 bases remaining between them. In germline, CDR1 is SGDLS, CDR2 YYNGEE. The CDR3 nucleotides read TGTGCCAGCAGCGTAGTGGGCAGGGGAAACACCGGGGAGCTGTTTTTT. It specifies CASSVVGRGNTGELFF.